This T cell receptor (beta chain) was captured in a study of high-grade serous ovarian cancer treatment subgroups. Only in-frame clones appear in the TCRdb table, and some are missing; sequencing was by immunoSEQ multiplex PCR. The sample lists some 4,200 clones, less than 80% occurring once. The CDR3 length is 16 residues. Trimming took 4 bases from V and 3 from J; bases not matched to a gene: 10. Germline V gene sequence: CDR1 SGHTA, CDR2 FQGTGA. Tumor tissue was taken before any definitive surgery or chemotherapy was given. The specimen sequenced was tumor tissue. The chain links TRBV7-3 to TRBJ1-2, with 8 bases lining up with TRBD1. The sequence came from a human donor with high-grade serous ovarian cancer. CDR3 residues: CASSSPGQGGDYGYTF. For the CDR3, the DNA is TGTGCCAGCAGCTCACCCGGACAGGGAGGGGACTATGGCTACACCTTC.